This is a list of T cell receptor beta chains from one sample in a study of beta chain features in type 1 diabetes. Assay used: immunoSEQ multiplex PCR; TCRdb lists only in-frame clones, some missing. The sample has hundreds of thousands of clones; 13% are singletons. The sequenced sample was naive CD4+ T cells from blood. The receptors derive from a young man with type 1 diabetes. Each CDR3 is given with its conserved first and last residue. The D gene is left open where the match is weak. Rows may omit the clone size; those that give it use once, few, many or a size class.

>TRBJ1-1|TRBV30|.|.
TGTGCCTGGAAACGCAGCACTGAAGCTTTCTTT
CAWKRSTEAFF
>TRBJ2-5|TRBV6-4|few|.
TGTGCCAGCAGTGTACGGGCGGGAGAGACCCAGTACTTC
CASSVRAGETQYF
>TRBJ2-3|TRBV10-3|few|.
TGTGCCACCTACAGTGGGTCCGGGGGCACAGATACGCAGTATTTT
CATYSGSGGTDTQYF
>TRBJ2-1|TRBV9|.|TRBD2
TGTGCCAGCAGCACCGCCGGGACTAGCGCGGGTGAGCAGTTCTTC
CASSTAGTSAGEQFF
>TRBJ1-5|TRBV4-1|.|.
TGCGCCAGCAGGCCCCAGGGGAATAGCAATCAGCCCCAGCATTTT
CASRPQGNSNQPQHF
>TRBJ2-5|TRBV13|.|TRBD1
TGTGCCAGCTCGACTGGGACAGGGGGCCCAGAGACCCAGTACTTC
CASSTGTGGPETQYF
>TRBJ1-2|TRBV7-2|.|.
TGTGCCAGCAGCTCTTCGGGGAACAACTATGGCTACACCTTC
CASSSSGNNYGYTF
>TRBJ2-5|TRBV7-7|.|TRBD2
TGTGCCAGCAGCCGGGGGAGGGAAGAGACCCAGTACTTC
CASSRGREETQYF
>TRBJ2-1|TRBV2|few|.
TGTGCCATCCGCGGCTCCTACAATGAGCAGTTCTTC
CAIRGSYNEQFF
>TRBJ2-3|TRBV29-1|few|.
TGCAGCGCCCCCCCCTCAGGGGCTGGGACAGATACGCAGTATTTT
CSAPPSGAGTDTQYF
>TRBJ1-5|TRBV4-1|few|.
TGCGCCAGCAGTCGGACACCACCTTTTGGCAATCAGCCCCAGCATTTT
CASSRTPPFGNQPQHF
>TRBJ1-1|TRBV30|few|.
TGTGCCTGGAGGCACACAGGGATTGAAGCTTTCTTT
CAWRHTGIEAFF
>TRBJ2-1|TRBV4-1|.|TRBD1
TGCGCCAGCAGCCGGGGACAGGGGAGCTCCTACAATGAGCAGTTCTTC
CASSRGQGSSYNEQFF
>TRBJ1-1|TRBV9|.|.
TGTGCCAGCAGCGTAGGGGGGACCACTGAAGCTTTCTTT
CASSVGGTTEAFF
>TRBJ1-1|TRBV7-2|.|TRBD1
TGTGCCAGCAGCTTAGCGACAGGGATTGGCACTGAAGCTTTCTTT
CASSLATGIGTEAFF
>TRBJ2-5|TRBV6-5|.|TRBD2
TGTGCCAGCACAGGACTAGCGGGGGGCCAAGAGACCCAGTACTTC
CASTGLAGGQETQYF
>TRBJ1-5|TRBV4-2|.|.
TGTGCCAGCAGCCAGGGAGGGCCGGGTTCCGATCAGCCCCAGCATTTT
CASSQGGPGSDQPQHF
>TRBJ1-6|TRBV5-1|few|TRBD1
TGCGCCAGCAGCGGAGGACAGGGTCAGAATTCACCCCTCCACTTT
CASSGGQGQNSPLHF
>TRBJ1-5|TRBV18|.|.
TGTGCCAGCTCACCGGGTGGTCAGCCCCAGCATTTT
CASSPGGQPQHF
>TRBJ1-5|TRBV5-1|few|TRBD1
TGCGCCAGCAGCGGGGGACAGCCGGATCAGCCCCAGCATTTT
CASSGGQPDQPQHF
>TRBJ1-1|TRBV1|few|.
TGCACCAGCAGCCACCCAGAGCACAGGGGCCACACTGAAGCTTTCTTT
CTSSHPEHRGHTEAFF
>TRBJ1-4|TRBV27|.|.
TGTGCCAGCAGCCGACTAGGAGGGACGGAATATGAAAAACTGTTTTTT
CASSRLGGTEYEKLFF
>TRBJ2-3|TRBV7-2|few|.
TGTGCCAGCAGCCTCCCGCCTTATACGCAGTATTTT
CASSLPPYTQYF
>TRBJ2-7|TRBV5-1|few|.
TGCGCCAGCAGTCCAGAGCGGGCCGCCTACGAGCAGTACTTC
CASSPERAAYEQYF
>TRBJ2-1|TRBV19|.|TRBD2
TGTGCCACCCGCGGGACTAGCGGGTACAATGAGCAGTTCTTC
CATRGTSGYNEQFF
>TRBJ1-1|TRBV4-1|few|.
TGCGCCAGCAGCCAAGGCCCGAACACTGAAGCTTTCTTT
CASSQGPNTEAFF
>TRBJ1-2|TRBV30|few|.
TGTGCCTGGAAGAAAAGACAGGTTCCCCACGTAGAGGGCTACACCTTC
CAWKKRQVPHVEGYTF
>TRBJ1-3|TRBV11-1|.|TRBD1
TGTGCCAGCAGCTTATCACGGACAGGAGTCTCTGGAAACACCATATATTTT
CASSLSRTGVSGNTIYF
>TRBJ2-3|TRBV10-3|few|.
TGTGCCATCGGGCGGAGCGGGGACATCACAGATACGCAGTATTTT
CAIGRSGDITDTQYF
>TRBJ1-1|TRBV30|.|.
TGTGCCTGGAGGCGGGGCGACACTGAAGCTTTCTTT
CAWRRGDTEAFF
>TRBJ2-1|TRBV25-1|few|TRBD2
TGTGCCAGCAGTGAATGGGAGGGGCCGTCAAGCGAGCAGTTCTTC
CASSEWEGPSSEQFF
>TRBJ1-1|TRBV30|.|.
TGTGCCTGGAGTGTAGGAGCGAACACTGAAGCTTTCTTT
CAWSVGANTEAFF
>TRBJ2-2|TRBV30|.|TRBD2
TGTGCCTGGAGAGTAGCGGGGGACGGGGAGCTGTTTTTT
CAWRVAGDGELFF
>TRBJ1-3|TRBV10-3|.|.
TGTGCCATCAGCGCCTCGGGGGCCCTCTCTGGAAACACCATATATTTT
CAISASGALSGNTIYF
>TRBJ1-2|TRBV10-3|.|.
TGTGCCATCAGTGAAAAGGACGCTAACTATGGCTACACCTTC
CAISEKDANYGYTF
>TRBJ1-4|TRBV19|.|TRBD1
TGTGCCAGTACCGGGGGCCTGACCGGGACAGACAAGACAAAACTGTTTTTT
CASTGGLTGTDKTKLFF
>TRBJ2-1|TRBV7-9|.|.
TGTGCCAGCAGCCCCCTCGGGGTAATCTCCTACAATGAGCAGTTCTTC
CASSPLGVISYNEQFF
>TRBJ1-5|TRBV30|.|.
TGTGCCTCCGGACCCTCTGGGCAGCCCCAGCATTTT
CASGPSGQPQHF
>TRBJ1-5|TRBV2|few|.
TGTGCCAGCACACAGAATAGCAATCAGCCCCAGCATTTT
CASTQNSNQPQHF
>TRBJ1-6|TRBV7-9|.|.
TGTGCCAGCAGCACCGGACTAAATCCCCTCCACTTT
CASSTGLNPLHF
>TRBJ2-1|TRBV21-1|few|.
TGTGCCAGCAGCAACACTCGGAATGAGCAGTTCTTC
CASSNTRNEQFF
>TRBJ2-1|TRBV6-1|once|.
TGTGCCAGCAAAGGAGGGGGGAGCTCCTACAATGAGCAGTTCTTC
CASKGGGSSYNEQFF
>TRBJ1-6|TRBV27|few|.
TGTGCCAGCAGTTTGGTGACAGTGTATAATTCACCCCTCCACTTT
CASSLVTVYNSPLHF
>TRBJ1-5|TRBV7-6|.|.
TGTGCCAGCAGCTTAGGGGGCCAGGCAGGGGGCAATCAGCCCCAGCATTTT
CASSLGGQAGGNQPQHF
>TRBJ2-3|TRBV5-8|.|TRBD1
TGTGCCAGCAGCTTGGGCGGGACAGGGACAGATACGCAGTATTTT
CASSLGGTGTDTQYF
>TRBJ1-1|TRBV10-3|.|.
TGTGCCATCAGTGAGGCGGGGAGGGCGAACACTGAAGCTTTCTTT
CAISEAGRANTEAFF
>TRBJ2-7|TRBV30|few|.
TGTGCCTGGAGTAGGGGTATGGGCTCCTACGAGCAGTACTTC
CAWSRGMGSYEQYF
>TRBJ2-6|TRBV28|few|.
TGTGCCAGCATGGGACCAGGGGTAACTGGGGCCAACGTCCTGACTTTC
CASMGPGVTGANVLTF
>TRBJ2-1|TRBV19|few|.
TGTGCCAGTAGTATAATGCCGGGGCAGGCAGTTTACAATGAGCAGTTCTTC
CASSIMPGQAVYNEQFF
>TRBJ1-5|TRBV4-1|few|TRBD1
TGCGCCAGCAGCCAAGATGGGACAGGAAACAATCAGCCCCAGCATTTT
CASSQDGTGNNQPQHF
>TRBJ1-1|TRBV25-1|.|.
TGTGCCAGCAGAATGACAGGTCCGACTGAAGCTTTCTTT
CASRMTGPTEAFF
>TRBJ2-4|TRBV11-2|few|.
TGTGCCAGCAGCTTGGGAGGGGGAGCCAAAAACATTCAGTACTTC
CASSLGGGAKNIQYF
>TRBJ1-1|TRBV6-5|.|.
TGTGCCAGCAGCTCGGGGTATCAAGCTTTCTTT
CASSSGYQAFF
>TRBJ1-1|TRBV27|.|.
TGTGCCAGCAATCCGAGCAGGGTCCTGGCAACTGAAGCTTTCTTT
CASNPSRVLATEAFF
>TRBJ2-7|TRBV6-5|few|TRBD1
TGTGCCAGCAGTTACTCGGGACAGGGCTACGAGCAGTACTTC
CASSYSGQGYEQYF